This passage covers 14 T cell receptor beta chains from one sample sequenced in a study of blood T cells in healthy people across ages. The authors ran a second PCR of roughly 6 to 11 cycles using a sample-barcoded 5' primer and a J-beta primer mix. TCRdb re-called the 5' RACE reads through MiXCR, storing one row per CDR3 protein. The data contain about 670,000 distinct CDR3 sequences, approximately 52% of them seen just once; the ten biggest clones take up about 14%. Material for sequencing was blood. Receptors originate from a woman older than 75 in good health.

As regards this clonotype: One end of the junction does not line up with germline, which may come from a read error. V usage is TRBV6-5 and J usage is TRBJ2-3; 9 bases align to TRBD1. The CDR3 totals 18 residues. The V gene's germline CDR1 is MNHEY and CDR2 SVGAGI. The CDR3 here is CANSYTGTGRRGTDTQYF. The CDR3 DNA follows: TGTGCCAACAGTTACACCGGGACAGGGCGTCGGGGCACAGATACGCAGTATTTT.

This clonotype was counted ten times or more. V gene TRBV6-5 combines with J gene TRBJ2-1; TRBD2 matches at 7 bases. The CDR3 has 15 residues. Germline lookup yields CDR1 MNHEY and CDR2 SVGAGI. The V segment lost 6 bases and the J segment 4 bases; nucleotides outside the gene matches: 9. CDR3 in DNA: TGTGCCAGCAGCCAGGGAGGGGTCGGATACAATGAGCAGTTCTTC. Translation: CASSQGGVGYNEQFF.

This sequence joins TRBV5-1 and TRBJ2-3; 7 bases fit TRBD2. After removal of 3 bases from V and 1 base from J, the junction contained 5 bases not matched to a gene. This CDR3 spans 15 amino acids. Germline CDR1 and CDR2: SGHRS and YFSETQ. Here the CDR3 DNA reads TGCGCCAGCAGCTCCGTTGCGGGGGGCACAGATACGCAGTATTTT. Its translation is CASSSVAGGTDTQYF.

This clonotype has a count of ten or more. CDR3 sequence reads: CASSQDSPALAGEETQYF. For the CDR3, the DNA is TGTGCCAGCAGCCAAGATTCCCCCGCCTTAGCGGGGGAGGAGACCCAGTACTTC. The chain has TRBV4-2 and TRBJ2-5, with 9 bases matching TRBD2. V lost 0 bases and J lost 5; bases outside the gene matches: 13. The CDR3 is 18 residues long. Germline V gene data show CDR1 as LGHNA and CDR2 as YNFKEQ.

This sequence joins TRBV29-1 and TRBJ1-2; 8 bases are a match to TRBD1. V gave up 1 base and J gave up 4 bases; unmatched junction bases: 8. From germline, CDR1 is SQVTM and CDR2 ANQGSEA. This CDR3 comprises 15 residues. Here the CDR3 DNA reads TGCAGCGTTGAAGCCGGGACAGGCCGGATCTATGGCTACACCTTC. Amino acid sequence: CSVEAGTGRIYGYTF.

The chain joins TRBV29-1 to TRBJ1-2; D unclear. Trimming cost V 4 bases and J 2 bases, with 8 bases left between them. Germline CDR1 and CDR2: SQVTM and ANQGSEA. The CDR3 extends over 12 amino acids. The CDR3 bases are TGCAGCGTTGCTGACACCAACTATGGCTACACCTTC. Translation: CSVADTNYGYTF.

This clonotype was observed a few times. The chain couples TRBV7-2 to TRBJ1-1; D not certain. V was trimmed by 3 bases and J by 8 bases, leaving 13 bases between them. There are 13 residues in the CDR3. CDR1 is SGHTA and CDR2 is FQGNSA in the germline V gene. The CDR3: CASSLYYAQEAFF. The CDR3 DNA sequence: TGTGCCAGCAGCTTGTACTACGCCCAGGAAGCTTTCTTT.

This chain links TRBV5-1 with TRBJ2-1, with D tentatively TRBD2 (6 bases). CDR3 length: 15 residues. Germline-derived CDR1 and CDR2 are SGHRS and YFSETQ. Between the trimmed V and J ends, which lost 6 bases and 0 bases, there was a span of 13 bases. Written as DNA, the CDR3 is TGCGCCAGCAATAGGGACGGGAGCTCCTACAATGAGCAGTTCTTC. Translation gives CASNRDGSSYNEQFF.

The V call is TRBV29-1, the J call TRBJ2-1; perhaps TRBD1 as D (7 bases). V was shortened by 1 base and J by 6 bases, with 16 bases between the two germline ends. The germline CDR1 and CDR2 sequences are SQVTM and ANQGSEA. The length of the CDR3 is 15 residues. The CDR3 sequence: CSVEGRDRISNEQFF. Written as DNA, the CDR3 is TGCAGCGTTGAAGGGAGGGACAGAATCTCCAATGAGCAGTTCTTC.

This clonotype was detected many times. The chain has TRBV29-1 and TRBJ2-3, with D perhaps matching TRBD2 (5 bases). The length of the CDR3 is 13 residues. Trimming took 5 bases from V and 3 from J, leaving 12 bases between them. Germline CDR1 is SQVTM and CDR2 is ANQGSEA. CDR3: CSVHPPGTDTQYF. CDR3 in DNA: TGCAGCGTTCATCCCCCGGGAACAGATACGCAGTATTTT.

The genes are TRBV27 and TRBJ2-3; TRBD1 matches at 8 bases. The germline V gene has CDR1 MNHEY and CDR2 SMNVEV (reference sequence). There are 14 residues in the CDR3. The ends lost 5 bases at V and 4 bases at J; junction bases unmatched: 5. For the CDR3, the DNA is TGTGCCAGCAGTCGACAGGGGCGCCCAGATACGCAGTATTTT. Amino acids: CASSRQGRPDTQYF.

V is TRBV18 and J is TRBJ2-6, with a weak D call TRBD1 (5 bases). Looked up from germline, CDR1 is KGHSH and CDR2 is LQKENI. This CDR3 comprises 16 residues. Trimming removed 5 bases at V and 1 base at J, with 12 bases between. The CDR3 nucleotides read TGTGCCAGCTCATTTCTCCAGGGTTCTGGGGCCAACGTCCTGACTTTC. Translating gives CASSFLQGSGANVLTF.

The CDR3 is CASSYTPGATDTQYF. CDR3 DNA: TGTGCCAGCAGTTACACCCCGGGGGCCACAGATACGCAGTATTTT. This rearrangement joins TRBV6-6 to TRBJ2-3, with D tentatively TRBD1 or TRBD2 (6 bases each). The germline gives CDR1 MNHNY, CDR2 SVGAGI (reference sequence). CDR3 length: 15 residues. The V end lost 2 bases, the J end lost 2 bases, and 11 bases lay between the germline ends.

Concerning this clonotype itself: The junction does not match germline at one end; this may be a read error. This chain joins TRBV12-3 or TRBV12-4 and TRBJ2-7; 11 nucleotides agree with TRBD1. The CDR3 loop spans 16 amino acids. CDR3 nucleotides: TGTGCCCGCAGTCACCCGGGACAGGGGGGATCCTACGAGCAGTACTTC. Translation: CARSHPGQGGSYEQYF.